This TCR beta chain was recovered during a study of cytomegalovirus exposure and HLA in healthy donors. The study, taken as a whole, reports: In vitro, three CMV-associated chains proved specific for CMV antigens.

Primers: 60 Vbeta forward and 13 Jbeta reverse. TCRdb's copy holds only in-frame clones and misses some; the assay was immunoSEQ multiplex PCR. The sample lists under 200,000 clones, approximately 80% occurring once. Of note for this clone: Its antigen is not known.

The germline gives CDR1 MGHRA, CDR2 YSYEKL. The CDR3 spans 16 residues. V was clipped by 0 bases and J by 4 bases; unmatched bases: 8. This clonotype was obtained from a man aged 25-45 years in good health and CMV-seronegative. Sequenced input: PBMCs. The chain joins TRBV4-1 to TRBJ2-7; TRBD1 agrees at 8 bases. The CDR3 sequence is CASSQEQGARLYEQYF. In DNA form, the CDR3 reads TGCGCCAGCAGCCAAGAGCAGGGGGCACGACTTTACGAGCAGTACTTC.